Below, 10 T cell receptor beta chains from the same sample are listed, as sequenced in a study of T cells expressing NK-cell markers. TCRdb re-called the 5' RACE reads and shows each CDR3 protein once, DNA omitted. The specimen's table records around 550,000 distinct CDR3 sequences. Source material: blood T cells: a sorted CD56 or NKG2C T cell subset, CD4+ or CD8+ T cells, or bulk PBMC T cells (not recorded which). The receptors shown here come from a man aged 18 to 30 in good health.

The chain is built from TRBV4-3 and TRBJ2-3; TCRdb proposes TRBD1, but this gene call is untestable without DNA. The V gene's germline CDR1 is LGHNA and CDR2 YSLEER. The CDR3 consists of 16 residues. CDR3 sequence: CASSQLQAALTDTQYF.

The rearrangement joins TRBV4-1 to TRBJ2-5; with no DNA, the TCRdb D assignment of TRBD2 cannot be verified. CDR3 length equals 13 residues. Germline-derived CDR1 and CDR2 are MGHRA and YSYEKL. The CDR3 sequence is CASSQVGGGGRYF.

The CDR3 reads CAITGSQNTGELFF. J is TRBJ2-2 and V is TRBV10-3; TCRdb proposes TRBD2, but this gene call is untestable without DNA. Germline CDR1 ENHRY, CDR2 SYGVKD. The CDR3 runs 14 residues.

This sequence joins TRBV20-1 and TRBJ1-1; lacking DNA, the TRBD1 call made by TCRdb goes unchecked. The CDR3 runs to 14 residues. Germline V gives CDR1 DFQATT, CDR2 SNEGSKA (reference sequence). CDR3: CSAGTGGWNTEAFF.

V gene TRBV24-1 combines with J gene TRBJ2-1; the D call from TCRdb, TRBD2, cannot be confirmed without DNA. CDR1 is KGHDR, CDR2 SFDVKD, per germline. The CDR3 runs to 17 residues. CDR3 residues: CATSDAETASSYNEQFF.

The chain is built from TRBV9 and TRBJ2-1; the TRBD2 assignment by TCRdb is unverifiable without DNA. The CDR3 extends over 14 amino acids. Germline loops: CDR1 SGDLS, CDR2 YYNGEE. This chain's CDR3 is CASSVPSGSSEQFF.

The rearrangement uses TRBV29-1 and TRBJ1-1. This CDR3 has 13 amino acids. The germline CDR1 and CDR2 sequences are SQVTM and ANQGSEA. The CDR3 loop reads CSARVTDFTEAFF. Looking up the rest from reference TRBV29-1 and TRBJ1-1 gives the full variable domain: SAVISQKPSRDICQRGTSLTIQCQVDSQVTMMFWYRQQPGQSLTLIATANQGSEATYESGFVIDKFPISRPNLTFSTLTVSNMSPEDSSIYLCSARVTDFTEAFFGQGTRLTVV.

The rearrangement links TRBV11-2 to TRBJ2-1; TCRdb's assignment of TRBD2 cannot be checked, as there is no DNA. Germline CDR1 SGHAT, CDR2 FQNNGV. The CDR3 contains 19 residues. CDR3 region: CASRPPGLAGGNSYNEQFF.

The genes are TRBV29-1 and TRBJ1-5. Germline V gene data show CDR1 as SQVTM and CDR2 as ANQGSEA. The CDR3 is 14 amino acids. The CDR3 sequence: CSVRSTDGNQPQHF.

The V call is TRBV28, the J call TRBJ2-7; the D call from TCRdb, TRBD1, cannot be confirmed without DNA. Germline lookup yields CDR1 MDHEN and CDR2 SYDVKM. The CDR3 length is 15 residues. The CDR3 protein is CASRLDREISYEQYF. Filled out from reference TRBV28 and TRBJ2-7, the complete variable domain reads DVKVTQSSRYLVKRTGEKVFLECVQDMDHENMFWYRQDPGLGLRLIYFSYDVKMKEKGDIPEGYSVSREKKERFSLILESASTNQTSMYLCASRLDREISYEQYFGPGTRLTVT.